The rows below give T cell receptor beta chains drawn from one sample of a study of Ad26.COV2.S vaccination and SARS-CoV-2 variants. Measured with immunoSEQ multiplex PCR; TCRdb has only the in-frame clones, and not every one. The top ten clones hold roughly 7.4% of a sample with about 380,000 clones, 83% of them seen once. The material sequenced was peripheral blood, taken in a trial of Ad26.COV2.S vaccine versus placebo. These receptors all stem from a person aged 18-60 years who received the Ad26.COV2.S COVID-19 vaccine or a placebo. Each CDR3 is given with its conserved first and last residue. D genes are given only for firm matches. Some rows have no size entry. The others give once, few or many, or a class for an expanded clone.

j_gene: TRBJ1-2; abundance: -; v_gene: TRBV7-9; d_gene: -; CDR3aa: CASSSREAYNYGYTF; CDR3nt: TGTGCCAGCAGCTCCCGGGAAGCCTATAACTATGGCTACACCTTC
j_gene: TRBJ2-7; abundance: -; v_gene: TRBV11-2; d_gene: TRBD2; CDR3aa: CASSFNPAGDYEQYF; CDR3nt: TGTGCCAGCAGCTTTAATCCAGCGGGAGACTACGAGCAGTACTTC
j_gene: TRBJ2-3; abundance: -; v_gene: TRBV7-3; d_gene: -; CDR3aa: CASSRASSTDTQYF; CDR3nt: TGTGCCAGCAGCCGGGCCTCTAGCACAGATACGCAGTATTTT
j_gene: TRBJ1-2; abundance: -; v_gene: TRBV7-3; d_gene: TRBD1; CDR3aa: CASSPGTDSYGYTF; CDR3nt: TGTGCCAGCAGCCCCGGGACAGATTCCTATGGCTACACCTTC
j_gene: TRBJ1-1; abundance: -; v_gene: TRBV6-5; d_gene: -; CDR3aa: CASSYLGRSTEAFF; CDR3nt: TGTGCCAGCAGTTACTTGGGGCGGAGCACTGAAGCTTTCTTT
j_gene: TRBJ2-5; abundance: few; v_gene: TRBV29-1; d_gene: -; CDR3aa: CSVWGSQETQYF; CDR3nt: TGCAGCGTCTGGGGCAGTCAAGAGACCCAGTACTTC
j_gene: TRBJ1-2; abundance: -; v_gene: TRBV30; d_gene: -; CDR3aa: CAWSVLGNSGYTF; CDR3nt: TGTGCCTGGAGTGTACTGGGGAACTCTGGCTACACCTTC
j_gene: TRBJ2-7; abundance: -; v_gene: TRBV5-1; d_gene: -; CDR3aa: CASSLDAGIRGEQYF; CDR3nt: TGCGCCAGCAGCTTGGATGCGGGAATAAGAGGCGAGCAGTACTTC
j_gene: TRBJ1-6; abundance: -; v_gene: TRBV6-6; d_gene: -; CDR3aa: CASSDPGTSLSPLHF; CDR3nt: TGTGCCAGCAGTGACCCCGGGACGTCTCTCTCACCCCTCCACTTT
j_gene: TRBJ2-7; abundance: -; v_gene: TRBV7-2; d_gene: TRBD2; CDR3aa: CASSTRLAGAVYEQYF; CDR3nt: TGTGCCAGCAGCACGAGACTAGCGGGAGCTGTATACGAGCAGTACTTC